The sequence of this TCR beta chain was determined in a study of blood T cells in healthy people across ages. Notes on the study in general: Researchers report that TCR beta diversity correlated strongly with naive T cell percentage. The authors considered diversity estimates from one million T cells to be underestimates.

On this clonotype itself: The target antigen is unknown.

A second roughly 6 to 12 cycle PCR used barcoded and J-beta primers. Through a template-switch adaptor with 12 random nucleotides, each cDNA molecule received a tag. MiXCR, run by TCRdb on the 5' RACE reads, gives a single entry per CDR3 protein. This sample has 700,000 to 900,000 distinct CDR3 sequences; less than 70% occur once, and the top ten carry about 42%. This TCR was sampled from a man aged 80 or over in good health. The specimen sequenced was blood.

The CDR3 loop reads CASSNTEFLAKNIQYF. The CDR3 nucleotides read TGTGCCAGCAGCAATACAGAGTTTCTAGCCAAAAACATTCAGTACTTC. The chain employs TRBV5-6 and TRBJ2-4; D not resolved. Germline CDR1 and CDR2: SGHDT and YYEEEE. Trimming took off 4 bases at V and 0 bases at J, with 14 bases between the two ends. This CDR3 has 16 amino acids.